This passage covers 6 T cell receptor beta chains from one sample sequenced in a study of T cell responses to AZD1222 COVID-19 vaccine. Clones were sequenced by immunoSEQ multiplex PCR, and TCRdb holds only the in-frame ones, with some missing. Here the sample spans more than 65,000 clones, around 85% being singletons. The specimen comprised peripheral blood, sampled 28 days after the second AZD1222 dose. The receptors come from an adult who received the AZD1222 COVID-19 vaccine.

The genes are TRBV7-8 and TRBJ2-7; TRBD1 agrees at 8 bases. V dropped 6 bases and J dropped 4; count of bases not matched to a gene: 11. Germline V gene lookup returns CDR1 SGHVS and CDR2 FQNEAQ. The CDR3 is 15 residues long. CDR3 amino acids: CASSFRRDRNYEQYF. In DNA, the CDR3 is TGTGCCAGCAGTTTTCGGCGGGACAGGAATTACGAGCAGTACTTC.

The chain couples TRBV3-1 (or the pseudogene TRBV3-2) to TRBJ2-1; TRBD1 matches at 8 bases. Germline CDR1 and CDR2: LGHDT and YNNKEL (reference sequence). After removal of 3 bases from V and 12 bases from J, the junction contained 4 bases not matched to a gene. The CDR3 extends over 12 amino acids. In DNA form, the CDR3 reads TGTGCCAGCAGCCAGGCAGGGGGCAGGCAGTTCTTC. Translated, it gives CASSQAGGRQFF.

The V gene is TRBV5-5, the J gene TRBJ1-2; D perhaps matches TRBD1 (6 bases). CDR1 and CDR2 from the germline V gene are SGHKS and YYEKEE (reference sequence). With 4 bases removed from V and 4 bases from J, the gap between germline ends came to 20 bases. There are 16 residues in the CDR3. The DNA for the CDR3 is TGTGCCAGCAGCCCAATAATGACAGGCTCCAGCTATGGCTACACCTTC. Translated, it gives CASSPIMTGSSYGYTF.

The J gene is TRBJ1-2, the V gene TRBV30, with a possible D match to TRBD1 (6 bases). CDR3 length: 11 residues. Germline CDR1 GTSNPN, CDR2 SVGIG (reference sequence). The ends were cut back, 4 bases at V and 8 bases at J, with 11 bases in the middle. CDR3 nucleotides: TGTGCCTGGACCCCTGGGACAGGCTACACCTTC. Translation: CAWTPGTGYTF.

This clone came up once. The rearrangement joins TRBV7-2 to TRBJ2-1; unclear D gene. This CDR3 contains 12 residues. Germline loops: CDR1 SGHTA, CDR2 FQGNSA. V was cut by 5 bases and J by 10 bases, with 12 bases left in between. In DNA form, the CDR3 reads TGTGCCAGCAGCGTTACCCGCGGAGAGCAGTTCTTC. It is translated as CASSVTRGEQFF.

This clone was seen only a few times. As DNA, the CDR3 is TGTGCCAGCAGCCAAGTGTGGGGAACCAAAGAGACCCAGTACTTC. This encodes CASSQVWGTKETQYF. The chain recombines TRBV4-2 with TRBJ2-5; D not resolved. The CDR3 covers 15 residues. V dropped 1 base and J dropped 3 bases, with 12 bases sitting between them. Germline V lookup: CDR1 LGHNA, CDR2 YNFKEQ.